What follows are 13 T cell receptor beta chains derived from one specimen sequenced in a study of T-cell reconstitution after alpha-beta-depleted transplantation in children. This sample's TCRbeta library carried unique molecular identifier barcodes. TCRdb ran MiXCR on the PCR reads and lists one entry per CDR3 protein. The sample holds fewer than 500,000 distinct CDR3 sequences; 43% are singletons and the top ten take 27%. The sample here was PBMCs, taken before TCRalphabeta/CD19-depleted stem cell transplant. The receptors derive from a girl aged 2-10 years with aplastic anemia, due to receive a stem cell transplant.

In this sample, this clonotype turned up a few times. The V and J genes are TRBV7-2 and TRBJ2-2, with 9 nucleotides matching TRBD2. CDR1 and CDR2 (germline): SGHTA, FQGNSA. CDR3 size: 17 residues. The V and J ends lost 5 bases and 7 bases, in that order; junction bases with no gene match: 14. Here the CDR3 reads CASSPSWSSGKGGELFF. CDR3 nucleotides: TGTGCCAGCAGCCCGTCCTGGTCTAGCGGGAAGGGCGGGGAGCTGTTTTTT.

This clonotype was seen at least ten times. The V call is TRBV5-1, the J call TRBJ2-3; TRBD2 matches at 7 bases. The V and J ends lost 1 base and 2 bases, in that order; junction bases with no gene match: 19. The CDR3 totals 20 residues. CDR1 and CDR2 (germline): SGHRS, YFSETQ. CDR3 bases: TGCGCCAGCAGCTTGAGGCCCCCCGAAGCGGGAAGAGGGCTCACAGATACGCAGTATTTT. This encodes CASSLRPPEAGRGLTDTQYF. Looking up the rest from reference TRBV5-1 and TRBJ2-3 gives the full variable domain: KAGVTQTPRYLIKTRGQQVTLSCSPISGHRSVSWYQQTPGQGLQFLFEYFSETQRNKGNFPGRFSGRQFSNSRSEMNVSTLELGDSALYLCASSLRPPEAGRGLTDTQYFGPGTRLTVL.

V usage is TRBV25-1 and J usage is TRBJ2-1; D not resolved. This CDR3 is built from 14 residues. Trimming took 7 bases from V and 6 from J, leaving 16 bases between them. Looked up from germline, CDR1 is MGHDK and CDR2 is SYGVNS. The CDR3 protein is CASIEAGSANEQFF. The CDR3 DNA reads TGTGCCAGCATCGAAGCCGGGTCCGCCAATGAGCAGTTCTTC.

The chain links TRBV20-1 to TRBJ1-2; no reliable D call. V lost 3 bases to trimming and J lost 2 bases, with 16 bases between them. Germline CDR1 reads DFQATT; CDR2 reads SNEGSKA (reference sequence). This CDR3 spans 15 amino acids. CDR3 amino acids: CSASTELGRNYGYTF. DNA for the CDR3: TGCAGTGCTAGCACTGAGTTAGGCAGGAACTATGGCTACACCTTC.

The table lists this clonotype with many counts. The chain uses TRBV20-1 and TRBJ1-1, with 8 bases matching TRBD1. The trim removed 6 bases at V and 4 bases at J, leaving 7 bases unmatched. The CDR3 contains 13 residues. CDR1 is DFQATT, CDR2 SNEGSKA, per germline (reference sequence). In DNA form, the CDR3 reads TGCAGTGCGTATGACAGGGGTGTCACTGAAGCTTTCTTT. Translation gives CSAYDRGVTEAFF.

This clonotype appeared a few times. The CDR3 coding sequence is TGCAGTGCGACAGAGGACGGCACAGATACGCAGTATTTT. This encodes CSATEDGTDTQYF. The chain uses TRBV20-1 and TRBJ2-3, with TRBD1 as a possible D gene (5 bases). CDR1 is DFQATT, CDR2 SNEGSKA, per germline (reference sequence). This CDR3 is 13 amino acids long. The V end was cut by 6 bases, the J end by 1 base, with 11 bases between.

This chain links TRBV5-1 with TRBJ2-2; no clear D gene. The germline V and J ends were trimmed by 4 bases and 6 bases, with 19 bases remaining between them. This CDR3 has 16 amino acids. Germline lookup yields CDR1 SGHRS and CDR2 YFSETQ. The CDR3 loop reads CASSPPQVPYAGELFF. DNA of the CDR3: TGCGCCAGCAGCCCCCCGCAGGTTCCTTACGCCGGGGAGCTGTTTTTT.

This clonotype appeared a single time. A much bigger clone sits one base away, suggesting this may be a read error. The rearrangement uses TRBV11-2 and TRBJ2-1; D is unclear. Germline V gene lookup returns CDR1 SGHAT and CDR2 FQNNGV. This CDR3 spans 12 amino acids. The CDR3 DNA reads TGTGCCAGCACCGATTATTACAATGAGCATTTCTTC. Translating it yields CASTDYYNEHFF.

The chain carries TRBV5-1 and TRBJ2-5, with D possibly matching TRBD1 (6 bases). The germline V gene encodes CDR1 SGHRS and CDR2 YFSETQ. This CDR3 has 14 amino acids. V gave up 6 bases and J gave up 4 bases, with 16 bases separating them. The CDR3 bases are TGCGCCAGCACCCTAGACAGGACGGGAGAGACCCAGTACTTC. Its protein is CASTLDRTGETQYF.

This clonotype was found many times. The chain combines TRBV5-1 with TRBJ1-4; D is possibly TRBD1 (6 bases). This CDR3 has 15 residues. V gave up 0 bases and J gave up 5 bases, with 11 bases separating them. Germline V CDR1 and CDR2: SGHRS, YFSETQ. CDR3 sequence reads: CASSLGGQGNEKLFF. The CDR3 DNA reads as TGCGCCAGCAGCTTGGGAGGGCAGGGGAATGAAAAACTGTTTTTT.

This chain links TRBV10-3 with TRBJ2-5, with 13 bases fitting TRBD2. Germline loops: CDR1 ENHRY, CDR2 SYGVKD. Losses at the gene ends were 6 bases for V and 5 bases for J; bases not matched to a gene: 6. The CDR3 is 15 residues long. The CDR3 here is CAISGLAGVAETQYF. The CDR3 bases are TGTGCCATCAGCGGACTAGCGGGAGTGGCGGAGACCCAGTACTTC.

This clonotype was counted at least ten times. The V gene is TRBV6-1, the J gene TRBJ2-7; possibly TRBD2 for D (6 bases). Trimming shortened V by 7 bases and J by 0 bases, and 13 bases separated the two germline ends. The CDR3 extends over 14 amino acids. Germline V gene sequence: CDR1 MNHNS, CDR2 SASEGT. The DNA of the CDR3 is TGTGCCAGCAAGAGCGGGCGGAGCTCCTACGAGCAGTACTTC. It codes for CASKSGRSSYEQYF.

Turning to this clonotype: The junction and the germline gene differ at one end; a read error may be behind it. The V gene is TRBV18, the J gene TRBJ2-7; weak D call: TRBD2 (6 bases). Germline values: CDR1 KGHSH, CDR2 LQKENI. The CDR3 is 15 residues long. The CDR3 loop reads CASSPLALSSYEQYF. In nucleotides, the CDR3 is TGTGCCAGCTCCCCACTAGCTCTTAGCTCCTACGAGCAGTACTTC.